The text below deals with one TCR beta chain. Antigen specificity is unknown. Other DNA sequences in this specimen translate into the identical CDR3. The record originates from a study of cytomegalovirus exposure and HLA in healthy donors. The germline CDR1 and CDR2 sequences are SNHLY and FYNNEI. V lost 9 bases, J lost 9 bases, and 12 bases lay in between. This CDR3 has 11 residues. Study-level results: Specificity for CMV antigens was confirmed in vitro for a few of the CMV-associated chains.

The table came from immunoSEQ multiplex PCR; TCRdb's copy has only in-frame clones and leaves some out. This sample has 150,000 to 250,000 clones, with roughly 81% found just once. This rearrangement joins TRBV2 to TRBJ1-5; D not certain. The receptor comes from a woman aged 30 to 39 in good health and CMV-seronegative. The material sequenced was PBMCs. This CDR3 reads CASSPGGPQHF. CDR3 nucleotide sequence: TGTGCCAGTTCCCCCGGTGGGCCCCAGCATTTT.